These 31 T cell receptor beta chains share one sample of origin, sequenced in a study of a mutant IDH1 vaccine in newly diagnosed glioma. Regarding time point: baseline, week 1 (first vaccination visit). Documented treatment: pre-vaccination baseline after standard-of-care therapy. Repertoires were generated with immunoSEQ multiplex PCR, while TCRdb's copy carries only in-frame clones and drops some. The sample includes approximately 100,000 clones, approximately 90% seen only once; the top ten take under 0.65%. The material was PBMCs, obtained from a glioma patient treated with radiotherapy, temozolomide or both. Source of these receptors: a woman aged 45 to 65 with glioma.

The gene calls are TRBV7-9 and TRBJ1-4; D remains ambiguous. Per germline, CDR1 SEHNR and CDR2 FQNEAQ (reference sequence). V lost 2 bases and J 6 bases, leaving 13 bases between the germline ends. The CDR3 is made up of 15 amino acids. CDR3 residues: CASSLRGLTDEKLFF. The CDR3 bases are TGTGCCAGCAGCTTACGGGGTTTGACCGATGAAAAACTGTTTTTT.

This rearrangement joins TRBV5-1 to TRBJ1-2; 11 nucleotides agree with TRBD1. Trimming removed 5 bases from V and 6 bases from J; junction bases left unmatched: 9. The germline V gene encodes CDR1 SGHRS and CDR2 YFSETQ. The CDR3 length is 15 residues. CDR3 sequence (DNA): TGCGCCAGCAGAATCTCCGGGACAGGGGGGAATGGCTACACCTTC. Protein product: CASRISGTGGNGYTF.

The chain combines TRBV6-1 with TRBJ2-7; 9 bases align to TRBD1. The junction had 10 bases not matched to a gene; V was cut back by 6 bases and J by 4 bases. This CDR3 is built from 15 residues. Germline values: CDR1 MNHNS, CDR2 SASEGT. The CDR3, as DNA: TGTGCCAGCAGCCGATACGGGACAGGGTCTTACGAGCAGTACTTC. Amino acids: CASSRYGTGSYEQYF.

The rearrangement uses TRBV6-1 and TRBJ2-5; 8 positions agree with TRBD1. The germline CDR1 and CDR2 sequences are MNHNS and SASEGT. This CDR3 region has 15 residues. V trimming: 4 bases; J trimming: 5 bases; junction bases outside the gene matches: 9. CDR3: CASSGWTGNTETQYF. The CDR3 nucleotides are TGTGCCAGCAGTGGTTGGACAGGGAATACGGAGACCCAGTACTTC.

This chain connects TRBV2 to TRBJ1-5; 7 nucleotides line up with TRBD1. Germline lookup yields CDR1 SNHLY and CDR2 FYNNEI. The CDR3 runs 15 residues. J lost 0 bases, V lost 6 bases, and 5 bases had no gene match. This CDR3 is CASRAGGFSNQPQHF. CDR3 nucleotides: TGTGCCAGCAGGGCAGGGGGATTTAGCAATCAGCCCCAGCATTTT.

The CDR3: CATDENTGELFF. The DNA for the CDR3 is TGTGCCACCGACGAGAACACCGGGGAGCTGTTTTTT. The gene calls are TRBV11-2 and TRBJ2-2; D is ambiguous. Germline CDR1 SGHAT, CDR2 FQNNGV. Trimming removed 10 bases from V and 1 base from J, with 7 bases in between. The CDR3 covers 12 residues.

The gene calls are TRBV5-4 and TRBJ2-7; 7 bases are shared with TRBD1. Germline-derived CDR1 and CDR2 are SGHNT and YYREEE (reference sequence). The trim removed 5 bases at V and 2 bases at J, leaving 7 bases unmatched. CDR3 length: 14 amino acids. The CDR3 DNA sequence: TGTGCCAGCAGTTCCGGACAGGTTCCCTACGAGCAGTACTTC. As protein: CASSSGQVPYEQYF.

The J gene is TRBJ1-5, the V gene TRBV27; no definite D call. The CDR3 is 17 amino acids. V was pared by 5 bases and J by 2 bases, with 19 bases between. Per germline, CDR1 MNHEY and CDR2 SMNVEV (reference sequence). CDR3 sequence (DNA): TGTGCCAGCAGTCTAACTCGGACGGCCCGGGGCAATCAGCCCCAGCATTTT. It encodes CASSLTRTARGNQPQHF.

V gene TRBV2 combines with J gene TRBJ2-3, with 12 bases fitting TRBD2. This CDR3 is 16 amino acids long. CDR1 is SNHLY, CDR2 FYNNEI, per germline. With V trimmed by 6 bases and J by 4 bases, 8 bases remained unmatched. CDR3 bases: TGTGCCAGCAGACTCGGACTAGCGGGAATTGCAGATACGCAGTATTTT. It is translated as CASRLGLAGIADTQYF.

This clone has a single count. V usage is TRBV5-1 and J usage is TRBJ1-6, with 8 bases that match TRBD1. J gave up 5 bases and V 5 bases, and 15 bases lay outside the gene matches. Germline CDR1 reads SGHRS; CDR2 reads YFSETQ. CDR3 length: 18 amino acids. The CDR3 here is CASRSGTGGFTDNSPLHF. The CDR3 region has the DNA TGCGCCAGCAGATCCGGTACAGGGGGTTTTACGGATAATTCACCCCTCCACTTT. Variable domain in full (rest from reference TRBV5-1 and TRBJ1-6): KAGVTQTPRYLIKTRGQQVTLSCSPISGHRSVSWYQQTPGQGLQFLFEYFSETQRNKGNFPGRFSGRQFSNSRSEMNVSTLELGDSALYLCASRSGTGGFTDNSPLHFGNGTRLTVT.

V is TRBV7-9 and J is TRBJ2-7; D uncertain. Between the trimmed V and J ends, which lost 1 base and 6 bases, there was a span of 10 bases. From germline, CDR1 is SEHNR and CDR2 FQNEAQ (reference sequence). This CDR3 has 13 amino acids. CDR3 sequence (DNA): TGTGCCAGCAGCTTAGTTTTGGGTAGCGAGCAGTACTTC. Amino acids: CASSLVLGSEQYF.

The genes are TRBV28 and TRBJ1-5; D ambiguous. Germline assignment: CDR1 MDHEN and CDR2 SYDVKM. V gave up 6 bases and J gave up 1 base, with 7 bases separating them. The CDR3 consists of 13 residues. CDR3 protein: CASRRDSNQPQHF. The CDR3 DNA is TGTGCCAGCAGACGAGACAGCAATCAGCCCCAGCATTTT.

The chain carries TRBV28 and TRBJ1-5, with D tentatively TRBD1 (5 bases). Trimming removed 3 bases at V and 5 bases at J, with 17 bases between. This CDR3 is 16 amino acids long. The V gene's germline CDR1 is MDHEN and CDR2 SYDVKM. CDR3: CASSFEGWVSHQPQHF. The CDR3 region has the DNA TGTGCCAGCAGTTTTGAGGGGTGGGTGTCTCATCAGCCCCAGCATTTT.

This clone appeared once. The chain joins TRBV10-3 to TRBJ2-5; tentative D call: TRBD2 (6 bases). V lost 2 bases to trimming and J lost 5 bases, with 15 bases between them. The CDR3 runs 15 residues. From germline, CDR1 is ENHRY and CDR2 SYGVKD. CDR3 protein: CAISEGGSGWETQYF. For the CDR3, the DNA is TGTGCCATCAGTGAGGGAGGGAGTGGATGGGAGACCCAGTACTTC.

For the CDR3, the DNA is TGCGCCAGCAGCTTGACCGTGCTAGCGGGGAACACCGGGGAGCTGTTTTTT. Translated: CASSLTVLAGNTGELFF. J is TRBJ2-2 and V is TRBV5-1, with 8 bases lining up with TRBD2. The CDR3 is 17 residues long. Germline trimming cut 1 base from V and 1 base from J; bases unmatched to any gene: 6. Germline V CDR1 and CDR2: SGHRS, YFSETQ.

The rearrangement uses TRBV7-8 and TRBJ2-5; D is ambiguous. CDR3 length equals 12 residues. V was shortened by 5 bases and J by 5 bases, with 9 bases between the two germline ends. Germline CDR1 SGHVS, CDR2 FQNEAQ. The CDR3 nucleotides read TGTGCCAGCAGCCTTTTGGAGGAGACCCAGTACTTC. Amino acids: CASSLLEETQYF.

The CDR3 here is CASTGQGAAETQYF. Written as DNA, the CDR3 is TGTGCCAGCACCGGACAGGGGGCGGCGGAGACCCAGTACTTC. This rearrangement joins TRBV6-6 to TRBJ2-5; 11 bases are a match to TRBD1. From germline, CDR1 is MNHNY and CDR2 SVGAGI (reference sequence). The trim removed 7 bases at V and 5 bases at J, leaving 6 bases unmatched. CDR3 length: 14 residues.

V is TRBV15 and J is TRBJ2-1; TRBD1 is a possible D gene (5 bases). V was trimmed by 1 base and J by 7 bases, leaving 17 bases between them. This CDR3 comprises 16 residues. Germline V lookup: CDR1 LNHNV, CDR2 YYDKDF (reference sequence). The CDR3 DNA sequence: TGTGCCACCAGCAGAGTGGGCAGGGCGATCGAGAATGAGCAGTTCTTC. Translation gives CATSRVGRAIENEQFF.

V gene TRBV19 combines with J gene TRBJ2-2; 11 nucleotides agree with TRBD1. With V trimmed by 5 bases and J by 5 bases, 7 bases remained unmatched. This CDR3 has 16 residues. Germline V lookup: CDR1 LNHDA, CDR2 SQIVND (reference sequence). CDR3 in DNA: TGTGCCAGTAGTGCCTCCGGGACAGGGGGAACCGGGGAGCTGTTTTTT. Translated, it gives CASSASGTGGTGELFF.

The rearrangement links TRBV4-1 to TRBJ2-1; TRBD2 agrees at 11 bases. CDR1 and CDR2 from the germline V gene are MGHRA and YSYEKL. CDR3 length: 15 amino acids. Trimming removed 9 bases from V and 8 bases from J; junction bases left unmatched: 12. CDR3 loop: CASQPLAGGFDEQFF. The CDR3 nucleotides read TGCGCCAGTCAGCCCCTAGCGGGAGGTTTTGATGAGCAGTTCTTC.

This chain uses TRBV28 with TRBJ2-7; D gene uncertain. CDR3 size: 14 residues. V was shortened by 3 bases and J by 0 bases, with 9 bases between the two germline ends. The germline V gene has CDR1 MDHEN and CDR2 SYDVKM. The CDR3 DNA follows: TGTGCCAGCAGTTTTCGTCAGGTCTCCTACGAGCAGTACTTC. The encoded protein is CASSFRQVSYEQYF.

The rearrangement links TRBV4-1 to TRBJ1-1; D might be TRBD1 (6 bases). CDR1 and CDR2 (germline): MGHRA, YSYEKL. This CDR3 region has 14 residues. Trimming took 1 base from V and 6 from J, leaving 12 bases between them. Here the CDR3 reads CASSQAQGSAEAFF. The CDR3 DNA is TGCGCCAGCAGCCAAGCACAGGGTTCGGCTGAAGCTTTCTTT.

The chain couples TRBV19 to TRBJ2-5, with D unclear. The V end lost 3 bases, the J end lost 4 bases, and 12 bases lay between the germline ends. This CDR3 contains 14 residues. Germline V gene lookup returns CDR1 LNHDA and CDR2 SQIVND (reference sequence). The CDR3 nucleotides are TGTGCCAGTAGTATTTTGGGGATACGAGAGACCCAGTACTTC. Translating it yields CASSILGIRETQYF.

This chain's CDR3 is CASSLGLAGSREQFF. The CDR3 nucleotides are TGCGCCAGCAGCTTAGGTCTAGCGGGTTCGAGAGAGCAGTTCTTC. The gene calls are TRBV5-1 and TRBJ2-1; 8 bases are a match to TRBD2. From germline, CDR1 is SGHRS and CDR2 YFSETQ. This CDR3 is built from 15 residues. The ends lost 2 bases at V and 10 bases at J; junction bases unmatched: 11.

The chain combines TRBV15 with TRBJ2-4; 9 bases are shared with TRBD2. The length of the CDR3 is 18 residues. J lost 6 bases, V lost 0 bases, and 12 bases had no gene match. Germline assignment: CDR1 LNHNV and CDR2 YYDKDF (reference sequence). The CDR3 DNA is TGTGCCACCAGCAGAGATGAGGCGGCGGGAGGGCCGGGAAACATTCAGTACTTC. It is translated as CATSRDEAAGGPGNIQYF.

The V call is TRBV18, the J call TRBJ2-7; perhaps D is TRBD1 or TRBD2 (5 bases each). Trimming took 4 bases from V and 2 from J, leaving 12 bases between them. CDR1 and CDR2 from the germline V gene are KGHSH and LQKENI. The CDR3 loop spans 14 amino acids. The CDR3 DNA reads as TGTGCCAGCTCACTTGGGACGGGTGCCTACGAGCAGTACTTC. Translation gives CASSLGTGAYEQYF.

This rearrangement joins TRBV9 to TRBJ2-1; the match to TRBD2 covers 9 bases. Per germline, CDR1 SGDLS and CDR2 YYNGEE. Unmatched junction bases numbered 3, after V lost 0 bases and J lost 2 bases. The CDR3 runs to 16 residues. The chain's CDR3 is CASSVGASGAYNEQFF. The CDR3 DNA is TGTGCCAGCAGCGTAGGAGCTAGCGGGGCCTACAATGAGCAGTTCTTC.

The chain couples TRBV5-1 to TRBJ2-3; 13 bases are a match to TRBD2. Germline V gives CDR1 SGHRS, CDR2 YFSETQ. Losses at the gene ends were 6 bases for V and 6 bases for J; bases not matched to a gene: 1. The CDR3 is 13 residues long. Here the CDR3 DNA reads TGCGCCAGCACGACTAGCGGGAGGGATACGCAGTATTTT. Encoded protein: CASTTSGRDTQYF.

Turning to this clone: Within the sample, other DNA sequences also encode this same CDR3. J is TRBJ2-3 and V is TRBV27, with D perhaps matching TRBD2 (5 bases). Trimming took 3 bases from V and 6 from J, leaving 10 bases between them. This CDR3 has 13 amino acids. Germline CDR1 MNHEY, CDR2 SMNVEV (reference sequence). The CDR3 DNA reads as TGTGCCAGCAGTTTGTCCAGAGGGGATACGCAGTATTTT. The encoded protein is CASSLSRGDTQYF.

The chain couples TRBV19 to TRBJ1-2; no clear D gene. V lost 3 bases, J lost 6 bases, and 14 bases lay in between. Germline values: CDR1 LNHDA, CDR2 SQIVND (reference sequence). The CDR3 loop spans 14 amino acids. The CDR3 DNA reads TGTGCCAGTAGTATCCCCGGCCGTACCCATGGCTACACCTTC. This sequence encodes CASSIPGRTHGYTF.

The chain is built from TRBV28 and TRBJ1-3; D remains ambiguous. This CDR3 comprises 13 residues. Germline assignment: CDR1 MDHEN and CDR2 SYDVKM. The V end lost 6 bases, the J end lost 4 bases, and 10 bases lay between the germline ends. CDR3 loop: CASRSRGGNTIYF. The CDR3 nucleotides read TGTGCCAGCAGGTCCAGAGGAGGAAACACCATATATTTT.